This TCR beta chain was found in a study of blood T cell repertoires in COVID-19. In the study overall: From the United States, Italy and Spain came samples of acute and convalescent COVID-19. T cells, B-cell-depleted T cells, or PBMCs provided the cDNA or gDNA that served as material.

In the source study's methods: Researchers report that nucleated cell counts were estimated from reference gene primer amplification. The method was immunoSEQ multiplex PCR; TCRdb's version includes in-frame clones alone and lacks a portion of them. The D gene and trimming were derived from the DNA, and the V and J assignments and clone size from that table. Altogether about 310,000 clones are present, approximately 90% being singletons, with the ten largest covering about 2.3%. Germline-derived CDR1 and CDR2 are LNHDA and SQIVND (reference sequence). With V trimmed by 5 bases and J by 3 bases, 9 bases remained unmatched. CDR3 length: 17 amino acids.

The J gene is TRBJ2-2, the V gene TRBV19, with 10 bases lining up with TRBD1. The origin of this receptor is a man aged 18 to 30 with active or convalescent COVID-19. The sample comprised peripheral blood. The chain's CDR3 is CASSLYRGTGDTGELFF. CDR3 nucleotides: TGTGCCAGTAGTTTGTATAGGGGGACAGGGGACACCGGGGAGCTGTTTTTT.